The rows below give T cell receptor beta chains drawn from one sample of a study of blood T cell repertoires in COVID-19. Method: immunoSEQ multiplex PCR; TCRdb's copy keeps in-frame clones and lacks some. The table lists about 220,000 clones, roughly 84% of them singletons, with more than 2% in the top ten. The sequenced material came from peripheral blood. These receptors were obtained from a woman aged 60-75 years with acute or convalescent COVID-19. CDR3s include the opening cysteine and the closing phenylalanine or tryptophan.

V: TRBV5-1
J: TRBJ1-1
CDR3: CASSFARRDTEAFF

V: TRBV19
J: TRBJ1-1
CDR3: CASSSRQGARSTEAFF

V: TRBV7-2
J: TRBJ2-3
CDR3: CASSLRGPTDTQYF

V: TRBV18
J: TRBJ1-3
CDR3: CASSPRSTGNTIYF

V: TRBV7-9
J: TRBJ2-2
CDR3: CASRPGTRDTGELFF

V: TRBV12-5
J: TRBJ1-1
CDR3: CASGLVAGGTEAFF

V: TRBV28
J: TRBJ1-2
CDR3: CASSASAGIGYTF

V: TRBV13
J: TRBJ2-7
CDR3: CASSLARLADEQYF

V: TRBV7-6
J: TRBJ2-1
CDR3: CASSSVATSRSEQFF

V: TRBV2
J: TRBJ2-2
CDR3: CASSGGTGHTGELFF

V: TRBV4-1
J: TRBJ1-5
CDR3: CASSQDRGRLNQPQHF

V: TRBV29-1
J: TRBJ2-7
CDR3: CSVESLGTEQYF

V: TRBV29-1
J: TRBJ1-2
CDR3: CSVDDRTYGYTF

V: TRBV6-5
J: TRBJ1-4
CDR3: CASGRVKEKLFF

V: TRBV29-1
J: TRBJ2-1
CDR3: CSVVGQGHNEQFF

V: TRBV5-1
J: TRBJ2-3
CDR3: CASSLRGLAGDTDTQYF

V: TRBV5-1
J: TRBJ2-7
CDR3: CASRFGDRAYEQYF

V: TRBV27
J: TRBJ2-1
CDR3: CASSRKAGGTYNEQFF

V: TRBV12-3/TRBV12-4
J: TRBJ2-1
CDR3: CASSRGNEQFF

V: TRBV5-1
J: TRBJ1-1
CDR3: CASSLKQGSTEAFF

V: TRBV7-2
J: TRBJ1-2
CDR3: CASSLGWFGNNYGYTF

V: TRBV5-5
J: TRBJ2-5
CDR3: CASSVGQEETQYF

V: TRBV30
J: TRBJ1-1
CDR3: CAWADRGDAEAFF

V: TRBV5-6
J: TRBJ2-3
CDR3: CASSLLAGVSTDTQYF

V: TRBV6-5
J: TRBJ1-1
CDR3: CASSYSQALNTEAFF

V: TRBV30
J: TRBJ2-3
CDR3: CAWSAPGTGVGDTQYF

V: TRBV2
J: TRBJ1-6
CDR3: CASSDGFLNSPLHF

V: TRBV30
J: TRBJ1-3
CDR3: CAWSGGTGSVGNTIYF

V: TRBV6-1
J: TRBJ1-5
CDR3: CASSEMDKFNQPQHF

V: TRBV7-8
J: TRBJ1-1
CDR3: CASSVTGATEAFF

V: TRBV2
J: TRBJ1-2
CDR3: CASRGQGRGYTF

V: TRBV5-6
J: TRBJ1-4
CDR3: CASSSDRGLRNEKLFF

V: TRBV10-3
J: TRBJ2-7
CDR3: CATMSGIYEQYF

V: TRBV12-3/TRBV12-4
J: TRBJ2-1
CDR3: CASSYSNEQFF

V: TRBV5-5
J: TRBJ1-4
CDR3: CASSRVTNEKLFF

V: TRBV28
J: TRBJ2-3
CDR3: CASSSGQGAGTDTQYF

V: TRBV2
J: TRBJ1-4
CDR3: CASSGATNEKLFF

V: TRBV6-2/TRBV6-3
J: TRBJ1-5
CDR3: CASSYSHYLNQPQHF

V: TRBV5-6
J: TRBJ2-5
CDR3: CASSSLRTQETQYF

V: TRBV7-9
J: TRBJ1-2
CDR3: CASSLGADRVFGGYTF

V: TRBV5-1
J: TRBJ1-2
CDR3: CASSLGIAGTTNYGYTF

V: TRBV5-1
J: TRBJ1-4
CDR3: CASSNDRGRQEKLFF

V: TRBV30
J: TRBJ2-7
CDR3: CAWSYSSYEQYF